This record concerns one TCR beta chain sequence. The germline V gene has CDR1 SGDLS and CDR2 YYNGEE. This CDR3 comprises 18 residues. Trimming removed 0 bases at V and 1 base at J, with 17 bases between. This sample was included in a study of PD-L1 blockade in urothelial cancer. Generated by immunoSEQ multiplex PCR, the TCRdb table keeps only in-frame clones and is missing some. The sample shows tens of thousands of clones, about 89% of them seen only once. Indicated time point: peripheral blood 6 weeks after treatment start. This TCR came from an older man with urothelial cancer. Here the sequenced sample was PBMCs, taken around atezolizumab (anti-PD-L1) treatment. The rearrangement links TRBV9 to TRBJ2-1, with D possibly TRBD2 on 5 matching bases. The CDR3 region is CASSVGIGRLPSYNEQFF. The DNA for the CDR3 is TGTGCCAGCAGCGTAGGAATAGGGAGACTACCTTCCTACAATGAGCAGTTCTTC.